A selection of T cell receptor beta chains follows, all from one sample in a study of T-cell reconstitution after alpha-beta-depleted transplantation in children. TCRdb re-derived calls from the PCR reads in MiXCR, one entry per CDR3 protein. This sample has some 200,000 distinct CDR3 sequences; 8.4% occur once, and the top ten carry 35%. The sequencing here drew on PBMCs, mostly from graft donor cells, taken 360 days after TCRalphabeta/CD19-depleted stem cell transplant. These receptor sequences come from a male patient between 2 and 10 years old who had a stem cell transplant for acute myeloid leukemia, so the T cells may come from the graft donor. The CDR3 runs from the conserved cysteine through the conserved F or W.

V	J	CDR3
TRBV3-1	TRBJ2-7	CASSHTTTRASGRLEEQYF
TRBV6-2/TRBV6-3	TRBJ2-7	CASSSRGASYEQYF
TRBV6-1	TRBJ1-5	CASSPLARGFNQPQHF
TRBV20-1	TRBJ2-5	CSASQVPSQETQYF
TRBV28	TRBJ1-5	CASRPGQVFYQPQHF
TRBV29-1	TRBJ2-3	CSVAGGIKDTQYF
TRBV20-1	TRBJ2-5	CSARDPKRGLETQYF
TRBV5-1	TRBJ2-5	CASGESQETQYF
TRBV5-8	TRBJ2-4	CASSFSGTKWNIQYF
TRBV4-2	TRBJ2-7	CASSQDWAGGSYEQYF
TRBV9	TRBJ2-5	CASSVGQEETQYF
TRBV5-1	TRBJ2-5	CASSSPSGETQYF
TRBV4-1	TRBJ2-4	CASSQDTGTTKNIQYF
TRBV29-1	TRBJ2-5	CSVEGKSPQETQYF
TRBV20-1	TRBJ2-1	CSARLVYNEQFF
TRBV7-2	TRBJ2-3	CASSLAPSGRTGDTQYF
TRBV12-3/TRBV12-4	TRBJ2-1	CASSWDSYNEQFF
TRBV12-3/TRBV12-4	TRBJ2-1	CASSLIRERAFF
TRBV20-1	TRBJ2-1	CSARSGTSVYNEQFF
TRBV5-1	TRBJ2-5	CASSLRSQETQYF
TRBV29-1	TRBJ2-1	CSIGWGLAGSNEQFF
TRBV7-2	TRBJ2-7	CASSIIPGGPYEQYF
TRBV5-1	TRBJ2-7	CASTAPNSYEQYF
TRBV12-3/TRBV12-4	TRBJ1-1	CASSLADVGGPNTEAFF
TRBV7-9	TRBJ2-2	CASSRYWVRGVTGELFF
TRBV19	TRBJ2-2	CASEGLSYTGELFF
TRBV7-2	TRBJ2-3	CASSLRGWGTDTQYF
TRBV29-1	TRBJ1-6	CSVLDSQDSPLHF
TRBV12-3/TRBV12-4	TRBJ2-5	CASRSRTTGLQETQYF
TRBV20-1	TRBJ2-7	CSARDSGRAYEQYF
TRBV24-1	TRBJ2-3	CATSDPARGMTDTQYF
TRBV11-1	TRBJ2-7	CASSFLPLRGRLSPEQYF
TRBV7-2	TRBJ2-2	CASRPGASSTGELFF
TRBV12-3/TRBV12-4	TRBJ1-4	CASSPLEGGEKLFF
TRBV5-1	TRBJ2-1	CASSPGRGYGVEQFF
TRBV12-3/TRBV12-4	TRBJ2-3	CASSLAVLSTDTQYF
TRBV5-1	TRBJ2-3	CASSLVGTGGSDTQYF
TRBV29-1	TRBJ1-1	CSVDWWQENTEAFF
TRBV2	TRBJ1-2	CASSEAPWPGAANYGYTF
TRBV4-1	TRBJ1-2	CASSLGQGTNYGYTF
TRBV20-1	TRBJ2-7	CSAVRRGSSYEQYF
TRBV30	TRBJ1-3	CAWSVGGDTIYF
TRBV12-3/TRBV12-4	TRBJ2-4	CASSHRVGKNIQYF
TRBV28	TRBJ2-2	CASSLSGLVGELFF
TRBV5-1	TRBJ2-1	CASSPISPRGYNEQFF
TRBV29-1	TRBJ2-5	CSVVGDRDQETQYF
TRBV6-4	TRBJ2-6	CASSYNPGANVLTF
TRBV28	TRBJ1-1	CASSPDRGLVFF
TRBV24-1	TRBJ2-2	CATSGGPGELFF
TRBV10-3	TRBJ2-1	CAIQDGYNEQFF
TRBV29-1	TRBJ2-2	CSVEERNTGELFF
TRBV20-1	TRBJ2-1	CSARIPDRGVYNEQFF
TRBV12-3/TRBV12-4	TRBJ2-5	CASTQSTGGAGETQYF
TRBV5-1	TRBJ1-2	CASSLGLQGTGGYTF